Listed below are T cell receptor beta chains from one sample, sequenced in a study of blood T cell repertoires in COVID-19. The repertoire was sequenced with immunoSEQ multiplex PCR; TCRdb's copy has only in-frame clones and lacks some. The profile shows fewer than 200,000 clones, roughly 84% of them singletons. The sample consisted of PBMCs or T cells enriched from blood (not recorded which). The receptors stem from a human donor with acute COVID-19. The donor label of this sample is uncertain. Each CDR3 is given with its conserved first and last residue. A D gene is named only where the DNA matches it firmly. Not all rows give a size; the values are once, few, many and, for expanded clones, a class.

D gene | clone size | J gene | V gene | CDR3 protein | CDR3 DNA
TRBD1 | once | TRBJ1-2 | TRBV6-6 | CASSRDRAQYTF | TGTGCCAGCAGCCGGGACAGGGCGCAATACACCTTC
NA | NA | TRBJ2-7 | TRBV11-2 | CASSLDPQGGYEQYF | TGTGCCAGCAGCTTAGATCCACAGGGAGGGTACGAGCAGTACTTC
NA | NA | TRBJ1-5 | TRBV19 | CASRPMGHLSNQPQHF | TGTGCCAGCAGACCAATGGGACATTTGAGCAATCAGCCCCAGCATTTT
TRBD2 | NA | TRBJ2-1 | TRBV3-1/TRBV3-2 | CASSQDPAGSPGNEQFF | TGTGCCAGCAGCCAAGATCCAGCGGGGAGCCCCGGCAATGAGCAGTTCTTC
TRBD2 | once | TRBJ2-3 | TRBV7-6 | CASSFLSPTSGGADTQYF | TGTGCCAGCAGCTTCCTTTCACCAACTAGCGGGGGGGCTGATACGCAGTATTTT
TRBD1 | NA | TRBJ1-5 | TRBV9 | CASSVDATGRQPQHF | TGTGCCAGCAGCGTAGATGCGACAGGGAGGCAGCCCCAGCATTTT
NA | NA | TRBJ1-6 | TRBV6-2/TRBV6-3 | CASSWNWQGGSPLHF | TGTGCCAGCAGTTGGAATTGGCAGGGAGGATCACCCCTCCACTTT
TRBD1 | once | TRBJ2-7 | TRBV24-1 | CATSDGQGIAYEQYF | TGTGCCACCAGTGACGGACAGGGAATCGCCTACGAGCAGTACTTC
NA | NA | TRBJ2-5 | TRBV21-1 | CASSKVGIAGGLETQYF | TGTGCCAGCAGCAAAGTGGGGATAGCGGGGGGGCTAGAGACCCAGTACTTC
NA | NA | TRBJ2-2 | TRBV5-4 | CASSLGNRAGELFF | TGTGCCAGCAGCTTGGGAAACAGGGCCGGGGAGCTGTTTTTT
TRBD1 | NA | TRBJ1-4 | TRBV5-1 | CASSLESALGQGEKLFF | TGCGCCAGCAGCTTGGAATCCGCTTTGGGACAGGGTGAAAAACTGTTTTTT
TRBD1 | NA | TRBJ1-4 | TRBV7-8 | CASSRGQAPINEKLFF | TGTGCCAGCAGCCGAGGACAGGCCCCTATAAATGAAAAACTGTTTTTT
TRBD1 | NA | TRBJ1-2 | TRBV4-3 | CASSQERVRGRGYTF | TGCGCCAGCAGCCAAGAGAGGGTCAGGGGGCGCGGCTACACCTTC
NA | NA | TRBJ1-5 | TRBV30 | CAWSPGNQPQHF | TGTGCCTGGAGTCCAGGGAATCAGCCCCAGCATTTT
NA | NA | TRBJ2-2 | TRBV19 | CASSIDEGTGELFF | TGTGCCAGTAGTATAGACGAGGGCACCGGGGAGCTGTTTTTT
TRBD1 | NA | TRBJ2-3 | TRBV7-2 | CASSFDRGRVDTQYF | TGTGCCAGCAGCTTCGACAGGGGGCGCGTAGATACGCAGTATTTT
NA | NA | TRBJ1-2 | TRBV7-9 | CASRLLGPDGYTF | TGTGCCAGCCGCTTATTGGGGCCGGATGGCTACACCTTC